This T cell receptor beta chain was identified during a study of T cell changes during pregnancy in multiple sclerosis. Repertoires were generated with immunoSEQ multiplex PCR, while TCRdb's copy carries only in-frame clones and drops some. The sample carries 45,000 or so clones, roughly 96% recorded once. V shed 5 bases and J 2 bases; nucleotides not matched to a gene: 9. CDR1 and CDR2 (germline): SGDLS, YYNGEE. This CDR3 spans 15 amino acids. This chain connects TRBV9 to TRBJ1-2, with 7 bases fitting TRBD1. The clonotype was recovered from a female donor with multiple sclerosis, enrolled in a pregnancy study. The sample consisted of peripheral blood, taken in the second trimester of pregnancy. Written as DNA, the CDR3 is TGTGCCAGCAGTGTGGGGGGCAGGGGGAACTATGGCTACACCTTC. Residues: CASSVGGRGNYGYTF.